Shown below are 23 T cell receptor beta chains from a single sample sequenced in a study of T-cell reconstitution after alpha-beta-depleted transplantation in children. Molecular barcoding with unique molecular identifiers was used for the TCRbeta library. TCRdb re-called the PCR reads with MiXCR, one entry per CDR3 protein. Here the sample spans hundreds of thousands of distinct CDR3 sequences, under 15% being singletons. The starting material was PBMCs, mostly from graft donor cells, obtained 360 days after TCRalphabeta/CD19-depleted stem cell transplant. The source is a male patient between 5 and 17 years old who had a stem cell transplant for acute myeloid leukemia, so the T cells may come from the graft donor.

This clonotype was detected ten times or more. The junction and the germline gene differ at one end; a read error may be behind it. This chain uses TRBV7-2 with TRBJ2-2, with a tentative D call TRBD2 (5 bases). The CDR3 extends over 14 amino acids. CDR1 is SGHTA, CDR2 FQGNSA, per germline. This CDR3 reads CASSLGGNTGELFF. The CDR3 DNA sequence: TGTGCCAGCAGTTTAGGAGGAAACACCGGGGAGCTGTTTTTT.

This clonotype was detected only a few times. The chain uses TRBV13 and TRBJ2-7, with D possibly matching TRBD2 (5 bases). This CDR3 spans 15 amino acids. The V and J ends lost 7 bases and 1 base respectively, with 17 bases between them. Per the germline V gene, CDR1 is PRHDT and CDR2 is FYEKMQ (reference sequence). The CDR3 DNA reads TGTGCCAGCACCTCCCTCGACGGAGGATCCTACGAGCAGTACTTC. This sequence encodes CASTSLDGGSYEQYF.

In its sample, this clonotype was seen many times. The CDR3 DNA sequence: TGCAGTGCTATTTACAGGGGTAGAGGGTTCACAGATACGCAGTATTTT. It codes for CSAIYRGRGFTDTQYF. The chain is built from TRBV20-1 and TRBJ2-3; 7 bases line up with TRBD1. From germline, CDR1 is DFQATT and CDR2 SNEGSKA (reference sequence). V gave up 4 bases and J gave up 2 bases; unmatched junction bases: 12. This CDR3 is built from 16 residues.

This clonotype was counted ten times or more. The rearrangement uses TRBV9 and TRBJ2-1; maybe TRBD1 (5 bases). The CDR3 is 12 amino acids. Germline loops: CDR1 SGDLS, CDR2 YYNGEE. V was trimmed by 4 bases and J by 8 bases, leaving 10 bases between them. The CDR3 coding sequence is TGTGCCAGCAGCCTTAGGGGCCATGAGCAGTTCTTC. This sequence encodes CASSLRGHEQFF.

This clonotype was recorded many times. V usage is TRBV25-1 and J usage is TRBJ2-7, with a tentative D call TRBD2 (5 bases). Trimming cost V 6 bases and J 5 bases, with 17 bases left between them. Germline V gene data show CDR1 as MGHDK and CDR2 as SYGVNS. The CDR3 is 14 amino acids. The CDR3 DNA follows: TGTGCCAGCAGCCAACTAGGACCCATCCACGAGCAGTACTTC. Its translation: CASSQLGPIHEQYF.

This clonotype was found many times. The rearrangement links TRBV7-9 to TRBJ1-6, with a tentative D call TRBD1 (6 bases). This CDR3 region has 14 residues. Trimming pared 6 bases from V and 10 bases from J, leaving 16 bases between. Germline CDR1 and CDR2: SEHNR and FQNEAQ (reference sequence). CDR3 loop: CASRKTGARSPLHF. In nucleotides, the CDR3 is TGTGCCAGCAGAAAAACGGGGGCTCGCTCACCCCTCCACTTT.

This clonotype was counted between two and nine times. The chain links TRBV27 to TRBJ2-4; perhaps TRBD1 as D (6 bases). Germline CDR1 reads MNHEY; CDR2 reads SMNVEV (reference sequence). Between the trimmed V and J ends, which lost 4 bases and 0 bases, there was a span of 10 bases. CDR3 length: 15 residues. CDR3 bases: TGTGCCAGCAGTTCTAACAGGGTAGCCAAAAACATTCAGTACTTC. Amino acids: CASSSNRVAKNIQYF.

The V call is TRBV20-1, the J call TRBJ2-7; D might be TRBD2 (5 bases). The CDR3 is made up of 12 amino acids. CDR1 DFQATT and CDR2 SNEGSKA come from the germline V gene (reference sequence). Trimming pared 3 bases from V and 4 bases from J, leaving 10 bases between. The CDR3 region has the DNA TGCAGTGCTAGGAGGGCCCCATACGAGCAGTACTTC. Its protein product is CSARRAPYEQYF.

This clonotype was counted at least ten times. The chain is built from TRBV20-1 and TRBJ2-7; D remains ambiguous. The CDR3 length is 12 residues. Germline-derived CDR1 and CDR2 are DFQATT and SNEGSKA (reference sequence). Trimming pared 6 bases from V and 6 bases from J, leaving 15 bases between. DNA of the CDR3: TGCAGTGCCAAAGCCCCCATACGCGAGCAGTACTTC. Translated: CSAKAPIREQYF.

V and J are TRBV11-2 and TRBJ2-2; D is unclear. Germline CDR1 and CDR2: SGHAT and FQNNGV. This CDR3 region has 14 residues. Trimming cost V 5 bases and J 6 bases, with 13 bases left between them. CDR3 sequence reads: CASSHLDIAGELFF. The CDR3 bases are TGTGCCAGCAGCCATTTAGATATCGCCGGGGAGCTGTTTTTT.

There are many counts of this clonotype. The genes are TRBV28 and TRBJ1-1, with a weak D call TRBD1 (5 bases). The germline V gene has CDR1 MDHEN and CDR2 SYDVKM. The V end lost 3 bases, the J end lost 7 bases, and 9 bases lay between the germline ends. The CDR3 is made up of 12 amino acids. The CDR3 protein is CASSLGRIEAFF. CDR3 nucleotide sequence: TGTGCCAGCAGTTTGGGGCGGATTGAAGCTTTCTTT.

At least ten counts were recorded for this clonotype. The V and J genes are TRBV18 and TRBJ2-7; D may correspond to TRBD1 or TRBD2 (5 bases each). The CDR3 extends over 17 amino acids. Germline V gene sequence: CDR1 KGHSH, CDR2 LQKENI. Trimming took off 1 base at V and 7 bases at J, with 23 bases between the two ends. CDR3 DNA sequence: TGTGCCAGCTCACCACTGGTAGGGACCATCCCTCCTGGGGAGCAGTACTTC. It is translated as CASSPLVGTIPPGEQYF.

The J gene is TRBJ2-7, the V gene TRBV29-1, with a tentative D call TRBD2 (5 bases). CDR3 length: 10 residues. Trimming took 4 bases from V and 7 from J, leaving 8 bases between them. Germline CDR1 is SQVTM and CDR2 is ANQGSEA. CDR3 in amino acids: CSVVRGEQYF. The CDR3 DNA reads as TGCAGCGTTGTCCGGGGAGAGCAGTACTTC.

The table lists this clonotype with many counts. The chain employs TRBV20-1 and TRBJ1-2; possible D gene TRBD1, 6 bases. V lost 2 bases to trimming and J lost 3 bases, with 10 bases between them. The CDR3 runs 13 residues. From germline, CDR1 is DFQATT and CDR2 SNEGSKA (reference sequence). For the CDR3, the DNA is TGCAGTGCTAGATACGGGACATACTATGGCTACACCTTC. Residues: CSARYGTYYGYTF.

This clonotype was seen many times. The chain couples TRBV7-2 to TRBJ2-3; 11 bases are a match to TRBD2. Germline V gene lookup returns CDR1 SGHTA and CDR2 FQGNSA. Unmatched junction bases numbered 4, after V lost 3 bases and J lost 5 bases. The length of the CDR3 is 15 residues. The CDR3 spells CASSFLLAGVDTQYF. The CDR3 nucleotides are TGTGCCAGCAGCTTCCTACTAGCGGGAGTAGATACGCAGTATTTT. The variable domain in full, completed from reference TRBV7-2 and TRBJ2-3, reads GAGVSQSPSNKVTEKGKDVELRCDPISGHTALYWYRQSLGQGLEFLIYFQGNSAPDKSGLPSDRFSAERTGGSVSTLTIQRTQQEDSAVYLCASSFLLAGVDTQYFGPGTRLTVL.

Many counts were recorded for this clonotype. The CDR3 region has the DNA TGCGCCAGCAGCCAAGATCACCCGCTAGTCGGCATTCAGTACTTC. Its protein is CASSQDHPLVGIQYF. The rearrangement joins TRBV4-3 to TRBJ2-4; D is unresolved. The CDR3 spans 15 residues. The V end was cut by 0 bases, the J end by 9 bases, with 15 bases between. The germline gives CDR1 LGHNA, CDR2 YSLEER.

The CDR3 protein is CASSLLHGQGYTGELFF. As DNA, the CDR3 is TGCGCCAGCAGCTTACTACACGGACAGGGGTACACCGGGGAGCTGTTTTTT. The chain uses TRBV5-1 and TRBJ2-2, with 9 bases identical to TRBD1. The J segment lost 3 bases and the V segment lost 2 bases, leaving 8 bases of the junction unmatched. The length of the CDR3 is 17 residues. CDR1 SGHRS and CDR2 YFSETQ come from the germline V gene. Full variable domain (rest looked up from reference TRBV5-1 and TRBJ2-2): KAGVTQTPRYLIKTRGQQVTLSCSPISGHRSVSWYQQTPGQGLQFLFEYFSETQRNKGNFPGRFSGRQFSNSRSEMNVSTLELGDSALYLCASSLLHGQGYTGELFFGEGSRLTVL.

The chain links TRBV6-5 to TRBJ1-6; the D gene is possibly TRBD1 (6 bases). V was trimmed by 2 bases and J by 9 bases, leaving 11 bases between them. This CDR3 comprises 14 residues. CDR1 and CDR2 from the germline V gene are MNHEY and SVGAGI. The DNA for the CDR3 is TGTGCCAGCAGTTACAACAGGGCCCGTTCACCCCTCCACTTT. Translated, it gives CASSYNRARSPLHF.

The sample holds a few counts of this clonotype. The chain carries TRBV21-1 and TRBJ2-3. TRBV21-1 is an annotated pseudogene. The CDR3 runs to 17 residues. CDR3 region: CASSKVIGFPSSDTQYF. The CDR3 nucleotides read TGTGCCAGCAGCAAAGTAATTGGATTCCCTTCTTCGGATACGCAGTATTTT.

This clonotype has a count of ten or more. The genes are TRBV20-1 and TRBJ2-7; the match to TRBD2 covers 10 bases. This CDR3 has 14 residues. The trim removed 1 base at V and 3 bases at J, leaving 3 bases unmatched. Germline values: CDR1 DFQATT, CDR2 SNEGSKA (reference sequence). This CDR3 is CSARGLAGNYEQYF. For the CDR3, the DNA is TGCAGTGCTAGAGGACTAGCGGGCAACTACGAGCAGTACTTC.

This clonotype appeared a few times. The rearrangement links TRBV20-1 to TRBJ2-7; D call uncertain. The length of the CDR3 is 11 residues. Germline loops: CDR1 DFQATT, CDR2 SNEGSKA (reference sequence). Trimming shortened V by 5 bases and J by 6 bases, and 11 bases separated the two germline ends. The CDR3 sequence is CSAELSVEQYF. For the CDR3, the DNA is TGCAGTGCTGAGCTCTCCGTCGAGCAGTACTTC.

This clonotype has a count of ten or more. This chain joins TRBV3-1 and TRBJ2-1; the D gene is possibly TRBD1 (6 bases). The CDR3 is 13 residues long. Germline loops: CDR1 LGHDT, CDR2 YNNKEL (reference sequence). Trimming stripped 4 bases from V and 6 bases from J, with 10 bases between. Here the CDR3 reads CASSRGQFNEQFF. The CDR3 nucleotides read TGTGCCAGCAGCCGAGGACAGTTCAATGAGCAGTTCTTC.

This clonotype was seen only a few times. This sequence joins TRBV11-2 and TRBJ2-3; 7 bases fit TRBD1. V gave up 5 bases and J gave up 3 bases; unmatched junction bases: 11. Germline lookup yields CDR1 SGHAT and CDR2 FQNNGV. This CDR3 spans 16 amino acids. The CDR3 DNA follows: TGTGCCAGCAGCCCGAACAGGGGACGGCAAACAGATACGCAGTATTTT. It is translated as CASSPNRGRQTDTQYF.